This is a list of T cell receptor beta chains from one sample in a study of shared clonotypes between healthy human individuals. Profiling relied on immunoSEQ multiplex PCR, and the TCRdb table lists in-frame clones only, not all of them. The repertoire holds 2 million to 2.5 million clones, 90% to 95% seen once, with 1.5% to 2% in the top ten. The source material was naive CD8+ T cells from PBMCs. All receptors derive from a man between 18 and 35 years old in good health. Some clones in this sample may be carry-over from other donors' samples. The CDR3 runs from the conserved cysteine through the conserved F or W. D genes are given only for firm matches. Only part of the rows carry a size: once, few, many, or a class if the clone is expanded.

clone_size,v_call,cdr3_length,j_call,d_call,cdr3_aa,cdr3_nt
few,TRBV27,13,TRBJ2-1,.,CASSYGGYNEQFF,TGTGCCAGCAGTTACGGCGGCTACAATGAGCAGTTCTTC
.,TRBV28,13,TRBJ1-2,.,CASRGKRQEFTFF,TGTGCCAGCAGGGGAAAGCGACAGGAATTCACCTTCTTC
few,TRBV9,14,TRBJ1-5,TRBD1,CASSAGGVNQPQHF,TGTGCCAGCAGCGCAGGGGGGGTAAATCAGCCCCAGCATTTT
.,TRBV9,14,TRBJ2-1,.,CASNEISSYNEQFF,TGTGCCAGCAATGAGATAAGCTCCTACAATGAGCAGTTCTTC
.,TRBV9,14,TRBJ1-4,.,CASSAGTADEKLFF,TGTGCCAGCAGCGCTGGGACGGCCGATGAAAAACTGTTTTTT
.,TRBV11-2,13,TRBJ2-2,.,CASSLVFTGELFF,TGTGCCAGCAGCTTAGTATTCACCGGGGAGCTGTTTTTT
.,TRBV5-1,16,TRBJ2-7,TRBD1,CASTSDRDRGMHEQYF,TGCGCCAGCACCTCAGACCGGGACAGGGGGATGCACGAGCAGTACTTC
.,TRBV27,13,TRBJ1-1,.,CASSLSRATEAFF,TGTGCCAGCAGTTTATCGCGTGCAACTGAGGCTTTCTTT
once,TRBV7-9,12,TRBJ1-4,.,CAIRERTEKLFF,TGTGCCATCCGAGAGAGGACTGAAAAACTGTTTTTT
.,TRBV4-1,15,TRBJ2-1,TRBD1,CASSQDLGTGNEQFF,TGCGCCAGCAGCCAAGATCTCGGGACAGGGAATGAGCAGTTCTTC
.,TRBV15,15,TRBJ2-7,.,CATTPGKEQGYEQYF,TGTGCCACCACCCCGGGGAAGGAACAAGGCTACGAGCAGTACTTC
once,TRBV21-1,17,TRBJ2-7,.,CASSKGGWGRVIHEQYF,TGTGCCAGCAGCAAAGGGGGTTGGGGGAGGGTTATCCACGAGCAGTACTTC
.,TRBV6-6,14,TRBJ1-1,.,CASSPREGADEAFF,TGTGCCAGCAGCCCCCGGGAGGGCGCCGACGAAGCTTTCTTT
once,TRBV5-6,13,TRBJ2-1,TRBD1,CASSLQGMGEQFF,TGTGCCAGCAGCTTACAGGGGATGGGTGAGCAGTTCTTC
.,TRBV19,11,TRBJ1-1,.,CASSNGLEAFF,TGTGCCAGTAGTAACGGGCTTGAAGCTTTCTTT
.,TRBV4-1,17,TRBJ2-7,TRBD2,CASSQVVSSGIGYEQYF,TGCGCCAGCAGCCAAGTTGTGAGTAGCGGGATAGGCTACGAGCAGTACTTC
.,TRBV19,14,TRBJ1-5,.,CASSMADSNQPQHF,TGTGCCAGTAGTATGGCGGATAGCAATCAGCCCCAGCATTTT
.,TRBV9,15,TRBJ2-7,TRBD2,CASSAGTSGTYEQYF,TGTGCCAGCAGCGCCGGGACTAGCGGAACCTACGAGCAGTACTTC
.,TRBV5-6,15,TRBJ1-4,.,CASSLAGGLREKLFF,TGTGCCAGCAGCTTGGCCGGGGGGTTGCGAGAAAAACTGTTTTTT
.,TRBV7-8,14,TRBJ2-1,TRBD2,CASSSGGSYNEQFF,TGTGCCAGCAGCTCCGGCGGGAGCTACAATGAGCAGTTCTTC
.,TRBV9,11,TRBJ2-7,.,CASSAGSEQYF,TGTGCCAGCAGCGCCGGGAGTGAGCAGTACTTC
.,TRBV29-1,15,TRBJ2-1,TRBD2,CSVASRGSSYNEQFF,TGCAGCGTTGCGTCGCGGGGGAGCTCCTACAATGAGCAGTTCTTC
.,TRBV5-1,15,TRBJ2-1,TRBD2,CASSLVGLGSDEQFF,TGCGCCAGCAGCTTGGTCGGACTAGGGAGTGATGAGCAGTTCTTC
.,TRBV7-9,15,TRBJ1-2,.,CASSLALGRDYGYTF,TGTGCCAGCAGCTTGGCCTTAGGACGGGACTATGGCTACACCTTC
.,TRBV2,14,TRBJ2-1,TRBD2,CASSEAGRTNEQFF,TGTGCCAGCAGCGAAGCGGGAAGGACGAATGAGCAGTTCTTC
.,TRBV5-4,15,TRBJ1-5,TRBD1,CASSPDRGLGQPQHF,TGTGCCAGCAGCCCCGACAGGGGGCTCGGACAGCCCCAGCATTTT
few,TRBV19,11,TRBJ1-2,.,CASSVGFGYTF,TGTGCCAGTAGTGTGGGTTTTGGCTACACCTTC